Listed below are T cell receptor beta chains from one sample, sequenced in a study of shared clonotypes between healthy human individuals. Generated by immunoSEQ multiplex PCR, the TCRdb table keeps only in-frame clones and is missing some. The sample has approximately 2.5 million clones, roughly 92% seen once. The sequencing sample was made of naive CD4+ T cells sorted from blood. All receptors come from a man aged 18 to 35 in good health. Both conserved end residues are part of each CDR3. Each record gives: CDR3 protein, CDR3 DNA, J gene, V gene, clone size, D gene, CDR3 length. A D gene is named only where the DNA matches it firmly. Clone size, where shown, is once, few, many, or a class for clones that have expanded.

CDR3aa: CASSLRTSGGGTDTQYF; CDR3nt: TGCGCCAGCAGCTTGCGGACTAGCGGGGGGGGCACAGATACGCAGTATTTT; j_gene: TRBJ2-3; v_gene: TRBV5-1; abundance: -; d_gene: TRBD2; len: 17
CDR3aa: CASSSGQSQETQYF; CDR3nt: TGTGCCAGCAGCTCCGGACAGTCCCAAGAGACCCAGTACTTC; j_gene: TRBJ2-5; v_gene: TRBV5-8; abundance: -; d_gene: -; len: 14
CDR3aa: CAISERPQETQYF; CDR3nt: TGTGCCATCAGTGAGAGGCCGCAAGAGACCCAGTACTTC; j_gene: TRBJ2-5; v_gene: TRBV10-3; abundance: -; d_gene: -; len: 13
CDR3aa: CASSLRAGYAGELFF; CDR3nt: TGTGCCAGCAGCTTAAGGGCAGGGTATGCCGGGGAGCTGTTTTTT; j_gene: TRBJ2-2; v_gene: TRBV7-3; abundance: -; d_gene: -; len: 15
CDR3aa: CASRAGYYEQYF; CDR3nt: TGTGCCAGCAGGGCGGGATACTACGAGCAGTACTTC; j_gene: TRBJ2-7; v_gene: TRBV6-5; abundance: -; d_gene: -; len: 12
CDR3aa: CASSPVGGTGQPQHF; CDR3nt: TGTGCCAGCTCACCAGTCGGGGGCACTGGGCAGCCCCAGCATTTT; j_gene: TRBJ1-5; v_gene: TRBV18; abundance: -; d_gene: -; len: 15
CDR3aa: CASRAGGTNIQYF; CDR3nt: TGTGCCAGCAGAGCCGGGGGGACAAACATTCAGTACTTC; j_gene: TRBJ2-4; v_gene: TRBV2; abundance: -; d_gene: TRBD2; len: 13
CDR3aa: CATQGASNTGELFF; CDR3nt: TGTGCCACCCAAGGGGCCTCGAACACCGGGGAGCTGTTTTTT; j_gene: TRBJ2-2; v_gene: TRBV10-3; abundance: -; d_gene: -; len: 14
CDR3aa: CASAGGELRELFF; CDR3nt: TGTGCCAGTGCAGGAGGGGAACTAAGGGAGCTGTTTTTT; j_gene: TRBJ2-2; v_gene: TRBV2; abundance: -; d_gene: -; len: 13
CDR3aa: CASSLAGVAGTQETQYF; CDR3nt: TGCGCCAGCAGCTTGGCCGGGGTAGCGGGGACCCAAGAGACCCAGTACTTC; j_gene: TRBJ2-5; v_gene: TRBV5-1; abundance: -; d_gene: TRBD2; len: 17
CDR3aa: CSARDGATPTF; CDR3nt: TGCAGTGCTAGAGATGGGGCAACCCCGACCTTC; j_gene: TRBJ1-2; v_gene: TRBV20-1; abundance: -; d_gene: -; len: 11
CDR3aa: CAWSVNTVNTEAFF; CDR3nt: TGTGCCTGGAGTGTGAATACAGTGAACACTGAAGCTTTCTTT; j_gene: TRBJ1-1; v_gene: TRBV30; abundance: few; d_gene: -; len: 14
CDR3aa: CASSWQPVSSYEQYF; CDR3nt: TGTGCCAGCAGCTGGCAACCGGTGAGCTCCTACGAGCAGTACTTC; j_gene: TRBJ2-7; v_gene: TRBV11-2; abundance: -; d_gene: -; len: 15
CDR3aa: CASSSTRLVTDEQFF; CDR3nt: TGCGCCAGCAGCAGTACCCGTCTAGTGACCGATGAGCAGTTCTTC; j_gene: TRBJ2-1; v_gene: TRBV5-1; abundance: -; d_gene: -; len: 15
CDR3aa: CASSLPGLAEYEQYF; CDR3nt: TGTGCCAGCTCGCTACCGGGACTAGCTGAATACGAGCAGTACTTC; j_gene: TRBJ2-7; v_gene: TRBV18; abundance: once; d_gene: TRBD2; len: 15
CDR3aa: CASSLDRYGYTF; CDR3nt: TGTGCCAGCAGCCTAGACAGATATGGCTACACCTTC; j_gene: TRBJ1-2; v_gene: TRBV6-5; abundance: -; d_gene: -; len: 12
CDR3aa: CASSLRQGAVGELFF; CDR3nt: TGTGCCAGCAGCTTAAGACAGGGGGCCGTCGGGGAGCTGTTTTTT; j_gene: TRBJ2-2; v_gene: TRBV11-2; abundance: -; d_gene: TRBD1; len: 15
CDR3aa: CASSETWGRATDTQYF; CDR3nt: TGTGCCAGCAGTGAAACGTGGGGCAGAGCCACAGATACGCAGTATTTT; j_gene: TRBJ2-3; v_gene: TRBV25-1; abundance: -; d_gene: -; len: 16
CDR3aa: CASSLDSRQLRGTEAFF; CDR3nt: TGCGCCAGCAGCTTGGATTCGCGTCAGCTCCGAGGCACTGAAGCTTTCTTT; j_gene: TRBJ1-1; v_gene: TRBV5-1; abundance: -; d_gene: -; len: 17
CDR3aa: CASSPSRGVSETQYF; CDR3nt: TGTGCCAGCAGCCCCTCGCGGGGGGTCTCAGAGACCCAGTACTTC; j_gene: TRBJ2-5; v_gene: TRBV6-5; abundance: -; d_gene: TRBD2; len: 15
CDR3aa: CASSSSMVAGGRNEQFF; CDR3nt: TGCGCCAGCAGCTCGTCGATGGTAGCGGGAGGCCGAAATGAGCAGTTCTTC; j_gene: TRBJ2-1; v_gene: TRBV5-1; abundance: -; d_gene: TRBD2; len: 17
CDR3aa: CASSPGQVLYGYTF; CDR3nt: TGCGCCAGCAGCCCCGGACAGGTCCTCTATGGCTACACCTTC; j_gene: TRBJ1-2; v_gene: TRBV10-1; abundance: -; d_gene: TRBD1; len: 14
CDR3aa: CASSIDVGGTNEKLFF; CDR3nt: TGTGCCAGTAGTATAGATGTGGGAGGAACTAATGAAAAACTGTTTTTT; j_gene: TRBJ1-4; v_gene: TRBV19; abundance: -; d_gene: -; len: 16
CDR3aa: CASSGEQGRLNTEAFF; CDR3nt: TGTGCCAGCAGTGGAGAACAGGGGCGACTGAACACTGAAGCTTTCTTT; j_gene: TRBJ1-1; v_gene: TRBV25-1; abundance: -; d_gene: TRBD1; len: 16